The T cell receptor beta chain described here comes from a study of T-cell reconstitution after alpha-beta-depleted transplantation in children. For TCRbeta, the library was prepared with unique molecular identifiers. A single record per CDR3 protein comes from TCRdb applying MiXCR to the PCR reads. The sample consists of 900,000 or so distinct CDR3 sequences, 15% to 20% of them appearing once. The CDR3 is 12 amino acids. With 3 bases removed from V and 6 bases from J, the gap between germline ends came to 9 bases. CDR1 is WSHSY, CDR2 SAAADI, per germline. The sequences come from PBMCs, mostly from graft donor cells, collected 360 days after TCRalphabeta/CD19-depleted stem cell transplant. The TCR was taken from a male patient younger than 18 who had a stem cell transplant for acute lymphoblastic leukemia, so the T cells may come from the graft donor. V and J are TRBV10-2 and TRBJ2-7; D not resolved. In DNA, the CDR3 is TGCGCCAGCAGTGAACCCGCAGGCGAGCAGTACTTC. This translates into CASSEPAGEQYF.